These T cell receptor beta chains were read from a single sample in a study of blood T cell repertoires in COVID-19. TCRdb's copy holds only in-frame clones and misses some; the assay was immunoSEQ multiplex PCR. The repertoire consists of 150,000 to 200,000 clones, with over 85% occurring once and the leading ten covering 1.5% to 2.5%. The specimen sequenced was peripheral blood. The source of these receptors is a woman in her sixties with COVID-19, enrolled during active disease. The CDR3 runs from the conserved cysteine through the conserved F or W. D genes are given only for firm matches. The size of a clone is reported for some rows only, either as once, few or many, or as a class for expanded clones.

d_gene: NA
v_gene: TRBV28
abundance: NA
j_gene: TRBJ1-1
CDR3aa: CASHRGTNTEAFF
CDR3nt: TGTGCCAGCCACCGCGGGACTAACACTGAAGCTTTCTTT

d_gene: TRBD1
v_gene: TRBV7-2
abundance: once
j_gene: TRBJ1-1
CDR3aa: CASSSGQGFRTEAFF
CDR3nt: TGTGCCAGCAGCTCCGGACAGGGATTTAGGACTGAAGCTTTCTTT

d_gene: NA
v_gene: TRBV6-6
abundance: once
j_gene: TRBJ1-6
CDR3aa: CASSDSISYNSPLHF
CDR3nt: TGTGCCAGCAGCGACAGTATCTCCTATAATTCACCCCTCCACTTT

d_gene: TRBD2
v_gene: TRBV19
abundance: once
j_gene: TRBJ2-5
CDR3aa: CASSPTSLETQYF
CDR3nt: TGTGCCAGTAGTCCGACTAGCCTTGAGACCCAGTACTTC

d_gene: TRBD2
v_gene: TRBV13
abundance: NA
j_gene: TRBJ2-1
CDR3aa: CASSYGLAGYNEQFF
CDR3nt: TGTGCCAGCAGCTATGGACTAGCGGGCTACAATGAGCAGTTCTTC

d_gene: NA
v_gene: TRBV5-4
abundance: NA
j_gene: TRBJ1-1
CDR3aa: CASSLVGRENTEAFF
CDR3nt: TGTGCCAGCAGCTTGGTTGGCAGGGAGAACACTGAAGCTTTCTTT

d_gene: TRBD1
v_gene: TRBV6-5
abundance: NA
j_gene: TRBJ1-2
CDR3aa: CASSYSTGDYGYTF
CDR3nt: TGTGCCAGCAGTTACTCGACAGGGGACTATGGCTACACCTTC

d_gene: TRBD2
v_gene: TRBV7-8
abundance: NA
j_gene: TRBJ2-1
CDR3aa: CASSFGGSYNEQFF
CDR3nt: TGTGCCAGCAGCTTCGGGGGGTCCTACAATGAGCAGTTCTTC

d_gene: NA
v_gene: TRBV7-9
abundance: NA
j_gene: TRBJ2-7
CDR3aa: CASSPLGGVGGDQDF
CDR3nt: TGTGCCAGCAGCCCATTAGGGGGGGTCGGGGGCGACCAGGACTTC

d_gene: TRBD1
v_gene: TRBV4-1
abundance: NA
j_gene: TRBJ1-2
CDR3aa: CASSQDAQGARRGGYTF
CDR3nt: TGCGCCAGCAGCCAAGATGCGCAGGGGGCGAGACGTGGTGGCTACACCTTC

d_gene: NA
v_gene: TRBV12-3/TRBV12-4
abundance: NA
j_gene: TRBJ2-1
CDR3aa: CASSLAGGEQFF
CDR3nt: TGTGCCAGCAGTTTAGCGGGGGGTGAGCAGTTCTTC

d_gene: TRBD1
v_gene: TRBV27
abundance: NA
j_gene: TRBJ1-1
CDR3aa: CASSLRGRLTEAFF
CDR3nt: TGTGCCAGCAGTTTAAGGGGGCGCTTGACTGAAGCTTTCTTT

d_gene: TRBD1
v_gene: TRBV24-1
abundance: NA
j_gene: TRBJ1-2
CDR3aa: CATSGRQGGGYTF
CDR3nt: TGTGCCACCAGTGGTCGGCAGGGGGGTGGCTACACCTTC

d_gene: NA
v_gene: TRBV6-2/TRBV6-3
abundance: NA
j_gene: TRBJ2-1
CDR3aa: CASSLDSYTVNEQFF
CDR3nt: TGTGCCAGCAGTCTCGACTCGTACACCGTCAATGAGCAGTTCTTC

d_gene: NA
v_gene: TRBV6-5
abundance: NA
j_gene: TRBJ1-2
CDR3aa: CASSYIRGNYGYTF
CDR3nt: TGTGCCAGCAGTTACATCCGGGGAAACTATGGCTACACCTTC

d_gene: TRBD1
v_gene: TRBV7-2
abundance: once
j_gene: TRBJ1-2
CDR3aa: CASSQGVNYGYTF
CDR3nt: TGTGCCAGCAGCCAGGGGGTGAACTATGGCTACACCTTC

d_gene: TRBD1
v_gene: TRBV9
abundance: NA
j_gene: TRBJ1-1
CDR3aa: CASRAGQGAGEAFF
CDR3nt: TGTGCCAGCAGAGCAGGACAGGGGGCTGGTGAAGCTTTCTTT

d_gene: NA
v_gene: TRBV10-3
abundance: NA
j_gene: TRBJ2-1
CDR3aa: CAITSDNEQFF
CDR3nt: TGTGCCATCACGTCGGACAATGAGCAGTTCTTC